The clone carrying this TCR beta chain was seen ten or more times. What it recognizes is unknown. The CDR3 extends 3 residues past the end of the read, so its final part is completed from the germline J gene. This entry belongs to a study of T cell clonality in common variable immunodeficiency. CDR1 and CDR2 from the germline V gene are MGHRA and YSYEKL. This CDR3 contains 16 residues. Trimming removed 4 bases from V and 2 bases from J, with 18 bases in between. Notes on the study in general: Compared with controls, CVID subjects had fewer shared TCRbeta clones. Fewer deletions and N-nucleotide insertions were reportedly seen in common variable immunodeficiency TCR beta sequences. CVID subjects had higher TCRbeta clonality than healthy controls, most marked in about a third.

Some clones are missing from TCRdb's copy, which holds only in-frame ones; the method was immunoSEQ multiplex PCR. Recorded here are more than 35,000 clones, none singletons. The chain couples TRBV4-1 to TRBJ2-7; a possible D gene is TRBD1 (6 bases). Sequenced: peripheral blood mononuclear cells. The source of this sequence is a person aged 18 to 75 in good health. The sequenced part of the CDR3 DNA is TGCGCCAGCAGCCCGACGATGCCACAGGGCGCCTACGAG. Its translation is CASSPTMPQGAYE. In full, the CDR3 reads CASSPTMPQGAYEQYF.